The 32 T cell receptor beta chains listed next were all sequenced from one sample in a study of shared clonotypes between healthy human individuals. Profiled with immunoSEQ multiplex PCR; TCRdb holds only in-frame clones, not every one. Of approximately 2.4 million clones in the sample, about 94% were seen once. Sequenced sample: naive CD4+ T cells sorted from blood. The subset here: CD45RA+ positively selected. These receptor sequences come from a man in his late teens or twenties in good health.

This clone occurred once. The chain joins TRBV7-9 to TRBJ2-7, with D perhaps being TRBD1 or TRBD2 (5 bases each). V was trimmed by 7 bases and J by 4 bases, leaving 14 bases between them. This CDR3 is built from 13 residues. CDR1 is SEHNR, CDR2 FQNEAQ, per germline (reference sequence). The CDR3 spells CASTPGDVYEQYF. CDR3 bases: TGTGCCAGCACCCCCGGGGACGTATACGAGCAGTACTTC.

The rearrangement joins TRBV10-2 to TRBJ2-3; TRBD2 agrees at 12 bases. J gave up 6 bases and V 6 bases, and 1 base lay outside the gene matches. Germline assignment: CDR1 WSHSY and CDR2 SAAADI. This CDR3 spans 13 amino acids. CDR3 protein: CASRTSGGDTQYF. CDR3 DNA sequence: TGCGCCAGCAGGACTAGCGGGGGTGATACGCAGTATTTT.

The chain uses TRBV28 and TRBJ2-7; 10 bases fit TRBD1. Germline assignment: CDR1 MDHEN and CDR2 SYDVKM. V gave up 9 bases and J gave up 6 bases; unmatched junction bases: 8. The CDR3 length is 13 residues. The CDR3 nucleotides are TGTGCCAGTTTCCGGGACAGGGGATCCGAGCAGTACTTC. Its translation is CASFRDRGSEQYF.

CDR3 nucleotides: TGTGCCAGCAGCGTATCCGGGACAGGGGGCGGCGAGCAGTACTTC. It specifies CASSVSGTGGGEQYF. V is TRBV7-9 and J is TRBJ2-7; TRBD1 aligns across 12 bases. V shed 5 bases and J 6 bases; nucleotides not matched to a gene: 8. Germline lookup yields CDR1 SEHNR and CDR2 FQNEAQ (reference sequence). This CDR3 has 15 amino acids.

The rearrangement joins TRBV7-9 to TRBJ1-4, with 8 bases identical to TRBD1. CDR1 SEHNR and CDR2 FQNEAQ come from the germline V gene (reference sequence). The CDR3 is made up of 16 amino acids. Trimming at V came to 5 bases and at J to 1 base, leaving 6 bases not matched to a gene. The chain's CDR3 is CASSLRTGRTNEKLFF. In DNA, the CDR3 is TGTGCCAGCAGCCTCCGGACAGGGCGAACTAATGAAAAACTGTTTTTT.

This chain links TRBV10-2 with TRBJ1-6; 8 bases are shared with TRBD1. This CDR3 contains 19 residues. The ends lost 2 bases at V and 5 bases at J; junction bases unmatched: 14. CDR1 is WSHSY and CDR2 is SAAADI in the germline V gene. The CDR3 reads CASSETWQGAALNNSPLHF. The DNA of the CDR3 is TGCGCCAGCAGTGAGACGTGGCAGGGGGCTGCTTTAAATAATTCACCCCTCCACTTT.

The chain joins TRBV6-1 to TRBJ2-7, with a weak D call TRBD1 (6 bases). Trimming took off 8 bases at V and 5 bases at J, with 13 bases between the two ends. The germline V gene has CDR1 MNHNS and CDR2 SASEGT. The CDR3 is 12 residues long. The CDR3 coding sequence is TGTGCCAGCCACCGGACAGTGCACGAGCAGTACTTC. Its protein is CASHRTVHEQYF.

The chain carries TRBV6-1 and TRBJ2-1; TRBD1 might be the D (6 bases). V lost 4 bases and J 9 bases, leaving 16 bases between the germline ends. Germline CDR1 MNHNS, CDR2 SASEGT. This CDR3 region has 14 residues. The CDR3 sequence: CASSAPGQGREQFF. The DNA for the CDR3 is TGTGCCAGCAGTGCCCCGGGCCAGGGGCGTGAGCAGTTCTTC.

The chain uses TRBV7-2 and TRBJ2-5; 7 bases line up with TRBD2. V lost 5 bases and J lost 4; bases outside the gene matches: 19. The CDR3 has 18 residues. The germline gives CDR1 SGHTA, CDR2 FQGNSA. The CDR3 region has the DNA TGTGCCAGCAGCATATCCCCCAACAGCGGGGTCCCGGGAGAGACCCAGTACTTC. Translation gives CASSISPNSGVPGETQYF.

The V gene is TRBV6-6, the J gene TRBJ1-6; D not resolved. Deletions cut 7 bases from V and 9 bases from J, with 16 bases between. Germline V gene data show CDR1 as MNHNY and CDR2 as SVGAGI (reference sequence). The CDR3 totals 14 residues. The CDR3, as DNA: TGTGCCAGCACCGTGGACCCGACGCGTTCACCCCTCCACTTT. Its translation is CASTVDPTRSPLHF.

This chain joins TRBV28 and TRBJ1-1; tentatively, D is TRBD1 (6 bases). The CDR3 spans 13 residues. V gave up 5 bases and J gave up 5 bases, with 12 bases separating them. Germline V gene sequence: CDR1 MDHEN, CDR2 SYDVKM. CDR3 sequence reads: CASSIQGRTEAFF. In DNA form, the CDR3 reads TGTGCCAGCAGTATACAGGGTCGGACTGAAGCTTTCTTT. Based on the CDR3 plus reference TRBV28 and TRBJ1-1, the full variable domain is DVKVTQSSRYLVKRTGEKVFLECVQDMDHENMFWYRQDPGLGLRLIYFSYDVKMKEKGDIPEGYSVSREKKERFSLILESASTNQTSMYLCASSIQGRTEAFFGQGTRLTVV.

This chain connects TRBV7-9 to TRBJ2-5; 8 nucleotides agree with TRBD2. From germline, CDR1 is SEHNR and CDR2 FQNEAQ (reference sequence). J gave up 2 bases and V 8 bases, and 4 bases lay outside the gene matches. The CDR3 is made up of 13 amino acids. CDR3 in DNA: TGTGCCAGCCAGCGGGGGCTTCAAGAGACCCAGTACTTC. Its translation is CASQRGLQETQYF.

The V gene is TRBV5-1, the J gene TRBJ2-3, with a weak D call TRBD2 (6 bases). There are 15 residues in the CDR3. Looked up from germline, CDR1 is SGHRS and CDR2 is YFSETQ. V shed 3 bases and J shed 1 base, with 12 bases lying between them. In DNA form, the CDR3 reads TGCGCCAGCAGCTCTAGCGTGCCGGGCACAGATACGCAGTATTTT. This encodes CASSSSVPGTDTQYF.

The rearrangement uses TRBV29-1 and TRBJ2-2, with D maybe TRBD1 (5 bases). CDR3 length: 14 residues. From germline, CDR1 is SQVTM and CDR2 ANQGSEA. V was cut by 6 bases and J by 3 bases, with 14 bases left in between. CDR3 DNA: TGCAGCGTCTCAAACAGGTTGGACACCGGGGAGCTGTTTTTT. Its translation: CSVSNRLDTGELFF.

The V call is TRBV25-1, the J call TRBJ2-7; 9 positions match TRBD2. V lost 3 bases and J lost 5; bases outside the gene matches: 8. The CDR3 has 15 amino acids. The germline gives CDR1 MGHDK, CDR2 SYGVNS. The CDR3, as DNA: TGTGCCAGCAGTGAGCCCAAGCGGGGGGACCACGAGCAGTACTTC. Translated, it gives CASSEPKRGDHEQYF.

This sequence joins TRBV19 and TRBJ2-7; TRBD1 is a possible D gene (5 bases). CDR1 and CDR2 (germline): LNHDA, SQIVND (reference sequence). The CDR3 is made up of 14 amino acids. The V gene lost 5 bases and the J gene lost 0 bases, with 11 bases spanning the gap. The CDR3 loop is CASSPTGHSYEQYF. The CDR3, as DNA: TGTGCCAGTAGTCCTACAGGTCACTCCTACGAGCAGTACTTC.

The chain combines TRBV2 with TRBJ2-5; D is undetermined. Per germline, CDR1 SNHLY and CDR2 FYNNEI. The CDR3 is 13 amino acids. Deletions cut 7 bases from V and 7 bases from J, with 16 bases between. CDR3: CASMGGLGGTQYF. The CDR3 nucleotides are TGTGCCAGCATGGGCGGCCTCGGTGGGACCCAGTACTTC.

The gene calls are TRBV7-2 and TRBJ2-3; no firm D call. The CDR3 spans 16 residues. Germline V gene sequence: CDR1 SGHTA, CDR2 FQGNSA. The V end was cut by 2 bases, the J end by 0 bases, with 12 bases between. The CDR3 region has the DNA TGTGCCAGCAGCTTATTAGGGCGGTCTAGCACAGATACGCAGTATTTT. Its protein is CASSLLGRSSTDTQYF.

The chain joins TRBV6-5 to TRBJ1-4; D gene ambiguous. Germline lookup yields CDR1 MNHEY and CDR2 SVGAGI. The CDR3 covers 13 residues. V was shortened by 6 bases and J by 7 bases, with 12 bases between the two germline ends. Here the CDR3 reads CASRDRVSEKLFF. The CDR3 coding sequence is TGTGCCAGCAGGGATCGGGTTAGTGAAAAACTGTTTTTT.

On this clone itself: This specimen includes other DNA sequences encoding the same CDR3. This sequence joins TRBV7-2 and TRBJ2-7; 11 positions agree with TRBD2. With 5 bases clipped from V and 2 bases from J, the junction kept 5 bases outside the gene matches. The CDR3 length is 15 residues. Per germline, CDR1 SGHTA and CDR2 FQGNSA. The CDR3 DNA follows: TGTGCCAGCAGCCCCGGACTAGCGGGTACCTACGAGCAGTACTTC. Its translation: CASSPGLAGTYEQYF.

This chain links TRBV4-1 with TRBJ2-1; 7 nucleotides agree with TRBD2. Germline trimming cut 4 bases from V and 3 bases from J; bases unmatched to any gene: 12. The CDR3 sequence is 17 residues long. Germline CDR1 and CDR2: MGHRA and YSYEKL. The CDR3 loop reads CASSPAGLAGIYNEQFF. CDR3 bases: TGCGCCAGCAGCCCCGCCGGATTAGCGGGTATCTACAATGAGCAGTTCTTC.

This chain connects TRBV5-1 to TRBJ2-2; possible D gene TRBD2, 5 bases. This CDR3 has 12 residues. Trimming pared 4 bases from V and 9 bases from J, leaving 10 bases between. The germline CDR1 and CDR2 sequences are SGHRS and YFSETQ. CDR3 residues: CASSQEGRELFF. CDR3 nucleotide sequence: TGCGCCAGCAGCCAAGAGGGCCGGGAGCTGTTTTTT.

CDR3 residues: CASMGKNYGYTF. For the CDR3, the DNA is TGTGCCAGCATGGGGAAGAACTATGGCTACACCTTC. This chain joins TRBV2 and TRBJ1-2; D gene unclear. The V end lost 7 bases, the J end lost 2 bases, and 8 bases lay between the germline ends. CDR3 size: 12 residues. Germline V gives CDR1 SNHLY, CDR2 FYNNEI. Looking up the rest from reference TRBV2 and TRBJ1-2 gives the full variable domain: EPEVTQTPSHQVTQMGQEVILRCVPISNHLYFYWYRQILGQKVEFLVSFYNNEISEKSEIFDDQFSVERPDGSNFTLKIRSTKLEDSAMYFCASMGKNYGYTFGSGTRLTVV.

This chain uses TRBV18 with TRBJ2-7; D gene uncertain. The CDR3 length is 13 residues. The ends were cut back, 5 bases at V and 2 bases at J, with 10 bases in the middle. Germline CDR1 and CDR2: KGHSH and LQKENI. The CDR3 nucleotides read TGTGCCAGCTCAGAGGACCAGACCTACGAGCAGTACTTC. Translating it yields CASSEDQTYEQYF. Complete variable domain (other parts from reference TRBV18 and TRBJ2-7): NAGVMQNPRHLVRRRGQEARLRCSPMKGHSHVYWYRQLPEEGLKFMVYLQKENIIDESGMPKERFSAEFPKEGPSILRIQQVVRGDSAAYFCASSEDQTYEQYFGPGTRLTVT.

This sequence joins TRBV7-9 and TRBJ1-1, with TRBD1 identical over 7 bases. The germline V gene encodes CDR1 SEHNR and CDR2 FQNEAQ (reference sequence). The CDR3 is 11 amino acids. Trimming took 8 bases from V and 5 from J; bases not matched to a gene: 2. In DNA, the CDR3 is TGTGCCAGCCAGGGGGAGACTGAAGCTTTCTTT. It specifies CASQGETEAFF.

V is TRBV30 and J is TRBJ2-3, with 13 bases matching TRBD2. V lost 5 bases, J lost 7 bases, and 9 bases stayed unmatched. CDR3 size: 15 residues. Germline-derived CDR1 and CDR2 are GTSNPN and SVGIG (reference sequence). Here the CDR3 reads CAWGRGTSGANTQYF. The CDR3 coding sequence is TGTGCCTGGGGGCGCGGGACTAGCGGGGCTAATACGCAGTATTTT.

This clone was detected once. This chain connects TRBV19 to TRBJ1-2; 7 bases are shared with TRBD1. The V gene's germline CDR1 is LNHDA and CDR2 SQIVND (reference sequence). The CDR3 runs to 14 residues. The V and J ends lost 7 bases and 7 bases, in that order; junction bases with no gene match: 12. The CDR3 region is CASTNQGEFFGYTF. DNA of the CDR3: TGTGCCAGTACCAACCAGGGGGAATTTTTTGGCTACACCTTC.

Remarks on this clone: Other nucleotide sequences in the sample specify the same CDR3. The chain is built from TRBV29-1 and TRBJ2-3; 10 bases fit TRBD2. V dropped 2 bases and J dropped 1; count of bases not matched to a gene: 0. The CDR3 has 14 amino acids. In germline, CDR1 is SQVTM, CDR2 ANQGSEA. CDR3: CSVELAGGTDTQYF. The CDR3 nucleotides are TGCAGCGTTGAACTAGCGGGAGGCACAGATACGCAGTATTTT.

A single count supports this clone. The chain joins TRBV6-1 to TRBJ1-2; 10 nucleotides agree with TRBD1. Germline trimming cut 6 bases from V and 5 bases from J; bases unmatched to any gene: 3. The V gene's germline CDR1 is MNHNS and CDR2 SASEGT. The CDR3 contains 13 residues. As DNA, the CDR3 is TGTGCCAGCAGAGTGGGACAGGGGTATGGCTACACCTTC. It is translated as CASRVGQGYGYTF.

The V call is TRBV28, the J call TRBJ1-2, with TRBD1 as a possible D gene (5 bases). The CDR3 is 13 residues long. V was trimmed by 6 bases and J by 0 bases, leaving 8 bases between them. CDR1 and CDR2 (germline): MDHEN, SYDVKM. CDR3 amino acids: CASSQTANYGYTF. The CDR3 DNA is TGTGCCAGCAGCCAGACAGCTAACTATGGCTACACCTTC.

The chain couples TRBV4-3 to TRBJ1-2; 8 bases map to TRBD1. Trimming took 0 bases from V and 4 from J; bases not matched to a gene: 4. This CDR3 region has 15 residues. Germline V gene sequence: CDR1 LGHNA, CDR2 YSLEER. CDR3 sequence: CASSQDRTGFYGYTF. CDR3 DNA: TGCGCCAGCAGCCAAGATAGGACAGGGTTCTATGGCTACACCTTC.

V usage is TRBV2 and J usage is TRBJ1-2; D uncertain. The germline V and J ends were trimmed by 1 base and 1 base, with 7 bases remaining between them. The CDR3 loop spans 14 amino acids. Germline V gives CDR1 SNHLY, CDR2 FYNNEI. This chain's CDR3 is CASSEVWGNYGYTF. CDR3 nucleotides: TGTGCCAGCAGTGAAGTATGGGGTAACTATGGCTACACCTTC.